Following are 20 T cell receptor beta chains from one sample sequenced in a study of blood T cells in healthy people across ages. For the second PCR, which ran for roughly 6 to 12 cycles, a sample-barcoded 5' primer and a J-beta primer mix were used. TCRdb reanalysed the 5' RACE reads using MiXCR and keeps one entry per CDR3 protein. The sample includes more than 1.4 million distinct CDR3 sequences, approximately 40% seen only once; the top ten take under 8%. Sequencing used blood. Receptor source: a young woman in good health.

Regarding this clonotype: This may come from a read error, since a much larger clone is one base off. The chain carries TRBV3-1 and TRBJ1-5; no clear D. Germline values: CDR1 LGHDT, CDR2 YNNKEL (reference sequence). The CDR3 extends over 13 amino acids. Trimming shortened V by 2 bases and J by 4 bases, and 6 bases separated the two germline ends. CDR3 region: CASSQHGNQPQHF. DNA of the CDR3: TGTGCCAGCAGCCAACACGGGAATCAGCCCCAGCATTTT.

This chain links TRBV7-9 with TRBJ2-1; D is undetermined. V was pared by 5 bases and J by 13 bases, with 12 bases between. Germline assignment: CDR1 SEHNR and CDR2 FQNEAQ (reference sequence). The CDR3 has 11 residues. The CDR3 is CASSLVLAQFF. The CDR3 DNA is TGTGCCAGCAGCCTAGTCCTCGCTCAGTTCTTC.

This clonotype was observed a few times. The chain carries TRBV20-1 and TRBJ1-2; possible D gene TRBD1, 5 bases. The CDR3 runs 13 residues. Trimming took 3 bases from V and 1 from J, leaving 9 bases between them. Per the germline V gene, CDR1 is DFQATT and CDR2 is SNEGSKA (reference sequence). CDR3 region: CSASQGDNYGYTF. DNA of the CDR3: TGCAGTGCTAGCCAGGGCGATAACTATGGCTACACCTTC.

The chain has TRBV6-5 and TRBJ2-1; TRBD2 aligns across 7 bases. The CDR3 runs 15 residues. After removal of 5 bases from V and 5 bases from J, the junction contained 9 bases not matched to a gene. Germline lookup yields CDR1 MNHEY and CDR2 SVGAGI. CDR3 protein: CASSPAGTTHNEQFF. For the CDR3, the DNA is TGTGCCAGCAGTCCAGCCGGGACTACCCACAATGAGCAGTTCTTC.

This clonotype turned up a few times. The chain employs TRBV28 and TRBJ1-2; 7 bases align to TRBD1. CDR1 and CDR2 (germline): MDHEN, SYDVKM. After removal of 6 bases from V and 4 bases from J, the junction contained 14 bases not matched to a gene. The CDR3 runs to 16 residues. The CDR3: CASSSFKPGQLYGYTF. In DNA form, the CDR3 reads TGTGCCAGCAGCTCCTTTAAGCCGGGACAGCTCTATGGCTACACCTTC.

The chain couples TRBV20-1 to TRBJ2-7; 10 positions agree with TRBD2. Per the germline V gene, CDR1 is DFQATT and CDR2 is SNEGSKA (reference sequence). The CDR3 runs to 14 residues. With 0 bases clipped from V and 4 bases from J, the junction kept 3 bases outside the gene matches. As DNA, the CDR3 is TGCAGTGCTAGAGATTTACTAGCGGGATACGAGCAGTACTTC. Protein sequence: CSARDLLAGYEQYF.

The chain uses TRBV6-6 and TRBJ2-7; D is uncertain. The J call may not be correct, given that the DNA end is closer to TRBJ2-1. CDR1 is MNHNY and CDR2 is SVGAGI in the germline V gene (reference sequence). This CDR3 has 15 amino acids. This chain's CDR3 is CASSPPSSPSHEQFF. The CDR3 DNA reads TGTGCCAGCAGCCCCCCGTCTAGTCCGTCCCATGAGCAGTTCTTC.

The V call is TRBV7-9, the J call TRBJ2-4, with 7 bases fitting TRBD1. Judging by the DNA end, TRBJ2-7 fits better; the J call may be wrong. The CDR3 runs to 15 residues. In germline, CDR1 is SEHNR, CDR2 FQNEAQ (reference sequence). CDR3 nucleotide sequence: TGTGCCAGCAGCTTACCGAGACAGGGTGGCTACGAGCAGTACTTC. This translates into CASSLPRQGGYEQYF.

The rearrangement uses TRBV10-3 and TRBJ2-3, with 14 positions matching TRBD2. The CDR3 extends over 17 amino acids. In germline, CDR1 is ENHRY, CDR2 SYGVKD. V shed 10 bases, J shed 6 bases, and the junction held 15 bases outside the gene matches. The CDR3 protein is CATDIGWGLAGDDTQYF. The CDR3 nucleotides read TGTGCCACCGACATCGGCTGGGGACTAGCGGGAGATGATACGCAGTATTTT.

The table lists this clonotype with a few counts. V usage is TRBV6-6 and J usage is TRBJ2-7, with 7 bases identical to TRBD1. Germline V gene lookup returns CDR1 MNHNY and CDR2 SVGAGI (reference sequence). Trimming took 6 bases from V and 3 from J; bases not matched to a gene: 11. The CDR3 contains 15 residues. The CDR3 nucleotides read TGTGCCAGCAGCCTTTCCCCGGGACAGCACTACGAGCAGTACTTC. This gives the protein CASSLSPGQHYEQYF.

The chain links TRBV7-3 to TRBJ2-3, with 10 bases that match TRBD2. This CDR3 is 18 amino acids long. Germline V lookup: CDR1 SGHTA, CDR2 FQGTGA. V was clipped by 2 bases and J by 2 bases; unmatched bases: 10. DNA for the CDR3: TGTGCCAGCAGCTTAGTGCCTAGCGGGGGTCCAAACACAGATACGCAGTATTTT. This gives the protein CASSLVPSGGPNTDTQYF.

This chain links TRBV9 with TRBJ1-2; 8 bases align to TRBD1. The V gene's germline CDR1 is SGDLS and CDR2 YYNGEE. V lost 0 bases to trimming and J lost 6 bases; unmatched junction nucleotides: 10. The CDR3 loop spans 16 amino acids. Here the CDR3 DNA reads TGTGCCAGCAGCGTAGCTACGACAGGGGCCGCAGATGGCTACACCTTC. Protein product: CASSVATTGAADGYTF.

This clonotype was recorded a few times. CDR3 coding DNA: TGTGCCAGCAGCGTATCAGGGAGTGAACTAAATGGCTACACCTTC. Translated, it gives CASSVSGSELNGYTF. The chain is built from TRBV9 and TRBJ1-2, with D tentatively TRBD1 (5 bases). The CDR3 runs 15 residues. Trimming cost V 1 base and J 6 bases, with 16 bases left between them. Germline CDR1 is SGDLS and CDR2 is YYNGEE.

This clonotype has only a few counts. This CDR3 is CSVAENYGYTF. The CDR3 bases are TGCAGCGTAGCGGAGAACTATGGCTACACCTTC. J is TRBJ1-2 and V is TRBV29-1, with unresolved D. V was clipped by 6 bases and J by 2 bases, with 7 bases between them. The CDR3 covers 11 residues. CDR1 is SQVTM, CDR2 ANQGSEA, per germline.

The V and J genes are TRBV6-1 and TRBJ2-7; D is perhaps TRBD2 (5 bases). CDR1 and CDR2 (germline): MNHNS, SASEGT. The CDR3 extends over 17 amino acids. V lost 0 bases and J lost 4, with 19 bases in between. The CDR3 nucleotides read TGTGCCAGCAGTGAAGCCCTGCGAGCGGAGATGGGGTACGAGCAGTACTTC. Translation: CASSEALRAEMGYEQYF.

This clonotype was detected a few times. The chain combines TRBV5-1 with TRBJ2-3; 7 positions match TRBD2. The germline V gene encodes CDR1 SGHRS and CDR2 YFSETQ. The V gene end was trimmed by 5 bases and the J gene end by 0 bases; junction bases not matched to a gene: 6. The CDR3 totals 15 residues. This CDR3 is CASRTGTTSTDTQYF. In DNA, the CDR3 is TGCGCCAGCAGAACCGGGACTACTAGCACAGATACGCAGTATTTT.

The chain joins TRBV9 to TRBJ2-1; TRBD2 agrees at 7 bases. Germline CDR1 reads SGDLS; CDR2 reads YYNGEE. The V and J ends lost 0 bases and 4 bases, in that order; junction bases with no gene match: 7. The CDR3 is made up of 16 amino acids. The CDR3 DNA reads TGTGCCAGCAGCGTAGACGAAGCGGGGACGTACAATGAGCAGTTCTTC. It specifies CASSVDEAGTYNEQFF.

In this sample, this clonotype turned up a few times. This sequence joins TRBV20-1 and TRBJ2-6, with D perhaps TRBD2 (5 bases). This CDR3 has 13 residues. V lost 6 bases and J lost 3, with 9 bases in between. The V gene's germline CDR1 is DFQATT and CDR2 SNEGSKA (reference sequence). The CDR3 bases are TGCAGTGCCCCCCGGGGTGGGGCCAACGTCCTGACTTTC. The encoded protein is CSAPRGGANVLTF.

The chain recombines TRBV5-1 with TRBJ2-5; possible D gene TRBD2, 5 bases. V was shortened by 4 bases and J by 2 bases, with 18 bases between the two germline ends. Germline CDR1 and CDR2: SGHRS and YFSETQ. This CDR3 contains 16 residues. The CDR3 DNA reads TGCGCCAGCAGCCTCCGTCCAGCCGGGATTCAAGAGACCCAGTACTTC. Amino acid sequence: CASSLRPAGIQETQYF.

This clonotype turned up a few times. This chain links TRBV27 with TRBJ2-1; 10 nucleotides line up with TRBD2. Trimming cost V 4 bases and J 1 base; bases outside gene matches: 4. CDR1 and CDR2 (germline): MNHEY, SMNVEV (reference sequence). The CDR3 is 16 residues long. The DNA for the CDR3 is TGTGCCAGCAGTTGGCTTAGCGGGGGGTCCTACAATGAGCAGTTCTTC. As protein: CASSWLSGGSYNEQFF.